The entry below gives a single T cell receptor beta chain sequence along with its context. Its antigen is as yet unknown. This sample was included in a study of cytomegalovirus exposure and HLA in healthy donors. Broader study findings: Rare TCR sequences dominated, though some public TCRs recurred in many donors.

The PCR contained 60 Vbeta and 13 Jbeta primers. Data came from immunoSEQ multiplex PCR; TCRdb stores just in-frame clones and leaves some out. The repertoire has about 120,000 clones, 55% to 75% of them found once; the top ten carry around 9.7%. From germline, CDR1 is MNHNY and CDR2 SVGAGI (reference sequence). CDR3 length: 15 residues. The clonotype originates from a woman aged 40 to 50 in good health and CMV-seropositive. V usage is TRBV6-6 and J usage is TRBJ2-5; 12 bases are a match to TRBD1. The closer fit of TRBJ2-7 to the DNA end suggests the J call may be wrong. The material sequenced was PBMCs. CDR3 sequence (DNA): TGTGCCAGCATCGGGACAGGGGGCTCCCTCTACGAGCAGTACTTC. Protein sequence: CASIGTGGSLYEQYF.